In this sample, the clone carrying this T cell receptor (beta chain) turned up once. This entry is derived from a study of shared clonotypes between healthy human individuals. CDR3 length equals 14 residues. The V gene's germline CDR1 is MDHEN and CDR2 SYDVKM. The V gene lost 5 bases and the J gene lost 9 bases, with 19 bases spanning the gap. Sequencing was performed with immunoSEQ multiplex PCR; in TCRdb, only in-frame clones are kept and a portion is missing. This table holds some 2,500,000 clones, around 90% found once. This sequence was found in a man between 18 and 29 years old in good health. Some clones in this sample may be carry-over from other donors' samples. Input material: naive CD4+ T cells from PBMCs. Subset noted: CD45RA+ positively selected. The chain carries TRBV28 and TRBJ1-2; D is possibly TRBD1 (6 bases). The CDR3, as DNA: TGTGCCAGCAGTCCCCCACGGACAGCGTGGCGCTACACCTTC. Translated: CASSPPRTAWRYTF.